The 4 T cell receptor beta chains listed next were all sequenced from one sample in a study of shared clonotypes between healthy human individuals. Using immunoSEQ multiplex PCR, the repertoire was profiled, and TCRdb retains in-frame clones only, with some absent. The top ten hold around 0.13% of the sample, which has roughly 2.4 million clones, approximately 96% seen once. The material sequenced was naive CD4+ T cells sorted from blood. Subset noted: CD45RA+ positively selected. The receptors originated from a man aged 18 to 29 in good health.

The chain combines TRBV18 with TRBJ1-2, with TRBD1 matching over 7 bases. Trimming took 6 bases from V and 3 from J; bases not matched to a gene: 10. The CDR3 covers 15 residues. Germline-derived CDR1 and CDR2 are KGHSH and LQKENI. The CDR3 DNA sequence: TGTGCCAGCTCCCCCCAAAGGGACAGCTACTATGGCTACACCTTC. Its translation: CASSPQRDSYYGYTF.

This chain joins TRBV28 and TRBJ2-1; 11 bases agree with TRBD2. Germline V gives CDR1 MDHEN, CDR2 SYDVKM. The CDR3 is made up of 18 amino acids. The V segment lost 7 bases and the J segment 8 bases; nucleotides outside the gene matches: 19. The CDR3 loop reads CASTRPGLAGGKRDEQFF. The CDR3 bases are TGTGCCAGCACCCGTCCCGGGCTAGCGGGGGGCAAGAGGGATGAGCAGTTCTTC.

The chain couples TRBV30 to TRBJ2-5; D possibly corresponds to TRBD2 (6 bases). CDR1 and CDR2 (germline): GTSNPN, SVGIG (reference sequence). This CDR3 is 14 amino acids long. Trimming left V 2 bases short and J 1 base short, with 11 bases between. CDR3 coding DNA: TGTGCCTGGAGTCGCGGGGCACTCCAAGAGACCCAGTACTTC. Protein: CAWSRGALQETQYF.

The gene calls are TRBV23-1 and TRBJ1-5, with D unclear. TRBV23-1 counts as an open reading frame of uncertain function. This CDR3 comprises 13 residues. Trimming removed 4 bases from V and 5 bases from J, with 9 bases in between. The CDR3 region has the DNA TGCGCCAGCAGTCTCGGTAATCATCAGCCCCAGCATTTT. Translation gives CASSLGNHQPQHF.